Sequencing of this T cell receptor beta chain was carried out in a study of metastatic and nonmetastatic thyroid tumors. MiXCR reprocessed the PCR reads for TCRdb. The sample consists of roughly 27,000 clones, over 10% of them appearing once. All patients reached thyroid surgery having received no treatment beforehand. Germline loops: CDR1 SGHVS, CDR2 FQNEAQ. The length of the CDR3 is 14 residues. V was shortened by 1 base and J by 0 bases, with 6 bases between the two germline ends. This clone occurred many times. The chain is built from TRBV7-8 and TRBJ1-2; D remains ambiguous. The sequenced material came from blood. This TCR was sampled from a female donor with papillary thyroid cancer or a benign thyroid nodule (not recorded which). Some clones in this sample may be carry-over from other donors' samples. The CDR3 sequence is CASSLGDTNYGYTF. The CDR3 coding sequence is TGTGCCAGCAGCTTAGGCGATACTAACTATGGCTACACCTTC.